The present entry profiles one T cell receptor (beta chain) with its context. This clonotype was seen ten or more times. What antigen it recognizes has not been identified. Base qualities are not provided; no much larger clone lies one nucleotide away. The intended sense of this specimen's treatment or condition label: allogeneic hematopoietic cell transplantation with graft depleted of TCRalphabeta T cells and CD19 B cells. The transplant recipients were children given TCRalphabeta/CD19-depleted allogeneic hematopoietic cell grafts. The receptor library was made with PCR. For sequencing, an Illumina HiSeq 2500 was employed. Molecular barcoding was employed in the preparation of TCR libraries, with unique molecular identifiers being used to normalize TCRbeta repertoire quantification. Using fastp trimming at Q25 and MiXCR clonotype assembly, TCRdb reanalyzed the public sequencing data and kept in-frame beta chains. Identical CDR3 proteins give one entry, which carries the most common genes and DNA. The sample table holds 600,000 to 700,000 distinct CDR3 sequences, of which around 13% were seen once. The ten biggest clones cover 0.79% of the sample.

According to the germline V gene (reference sequence), CDR1 reads MNHEY and CDR2 reads SMNVEV. Relative to germline, V is missing 2 bases and J is missing 4 bases, with 2 bases of the junction outside any gene match. The CDR3 sequence holds 13 residues, the cysteine and phenylalanine included. The read is trimmed to its CDR3 DNA, 39 bases read in frame from base 1. This sample is drawn from a study of T-cell reconstitution after alpha-beta-depleted transplantation in children listed by TCRdb under 2016. In terms of the full investigation: Using TCR repertoire profiling, the study followed T-cell immune reconstitution in a quantitative way in children after TCRalphabeta/CD19-depleted allogeneic hematopoietic cell transplantation. Findings and caveats that apply to the study as a whole: The apparently early alphabetaT-cell count recovery about two months after transplant was reportedly dependent on only several hundred rapidly expanded clones derived from non-depleted graft cells. In some patients, the high TCRbeta diversity seen at day 60 was put down to recipient T cells and intrathymic progenitors that had survived conditioning. Over the following months the frequencies of hyperexpanded clones went down, and after one year T-cell counts and TCRbeta diversity were mostly credited to newly produced T cells.

Sequences were derived from PBMCs, sampled before TCRalphabeta/CD19-depleted stem cell transplant. This receptor chain uses TRBV27 and TRBJ2-7, and 7 bases in between align with TRBD2. This TCR was recovered from a girl aged 2 to 9 with congenital amegakaryocytic thrombocytopenia, due to receive a stem cell transplant. The nucleotides read TGTGCCAGCAGTTTAGTAGCGGGTTACGAGCAGTACTTC. This is translated as CASSLVAGYEQYF.